One sample yielded the 30 T cell receptor beta chains listed below, sequenced in a study of blood T cell repertoires in COVID-19. Using immunoSEQ multiplex PCR, the repertoire was profiled, and TCRdb retains in-frame clones only, with some absent. Here the sample spans almost 50,000 clones, about 71% being singletons. Sample: peripheral blood. The receptors stem from a woman aged 65 to 85 with acute or convalescent COVID-19.

The chain joins TRBV5-1 to TRBJ2-1; D perhaps matches TRBD1 (6 bases). The V gene's germline CDR1 is SGHRS and CDR2 YFSETQ. The CDR3 length is 14 residues. Trimming pared 0 bases from V and 9 bases from J, leaving 13 bases between. The CDR3 bases are TGCGCCAGCAGCTTGGACAGGGCGAAAGGTGAGCAGTTCTTC. Translation gives CASSLDRAKGEQFF.

J is TRBJ2-3 and V is TRBV9, with TRBD2 identical over 10 bases. The CDR3 has 16 residues. The ends lost 3 bases at V and 6 bases at J; junction bases unmatched: 10. Germline-derived CDR1 and CDR2 are SGDLS and YYNGEE. The CDR3 DNA follows: TGTGCCAGCAGCGACCAGCGGGGGGGATTTGGGGATACGCAGTATTTT. As protein: CASSDQRGGFGDTQYF.

The CDR3 here is CASSQTGFIYGYTF. The CDR3 region has the DNA TGTGCCAGCAGCCAAACAGGTTTTATCTATGGCTACACCTTC. V and J are TRBV7-2 and TRBJ1-2, with D possibly matching TRBD1 (5 bases). This CDR3 comprises 14 residues. V gave up 5 bases and J gave up 4 bases, with 14 bases separating them. Germline V lookup: CDR1 SGHTA, CDR2 FQGNSA.

This clone was detected ten times or more. The gene calls are TRBV7-2 and TRBJ1-1; D may be TRBD1 (5 bases). The CDR3 sequence is 15 residues long. V was clipped by 5 bases and J by 0 bases, with 13 bases between them. The V gene's germline CDR1 is SGHTA and CDR2 FQGNSA. In nucleotides, the CDR3 is TGTGCCAGCAGCCCGGCCGGGGGAATGAACACTGAAGCTTTCTTT. It yields the protein CASSPAGGMNTEAFF.

The rearrangement links TRBV11-3 to TRBJ2-1, with D possibly being TRBD1 (6 bases). CDR1 is SGHNT, CDR2 YENEEA, per germline. Deletions cut 5 bases from V and 10 bases from J, with 15 bases between. The CDR3 contains 13 residues. Written as DNA, the CDR3 is TGTGCCAGCAGCCCTACCATTACAGGGGAGCAGTTCTTC. This gives the protein CASSPTITGEQFF.

The J gene is TRBJ2-5, the V gene TRBV5-1; 9 bases agree with TRBD2. After removal of 0 bases from V and 10 bases from J, the junction contained 13 bases not matched to a gene. CDR3 length: 16 residues. CDR1 is SGHRS, CDR2 YFSETQ, per germline. CDR3 region: CASSLAASGDKRGQYF. The CDR3 nucleotides read TGCGCCAGCAGCTTGGCAGCTAGCGGGGACAAGAGAGGCCAGTACTTC.

V is TRBV19 and J is TRBJ1-5; 7 bases are shared with TRBD1. CDR3 length equals 14 residues. V trimming: 2 bases; J trimming: 2 bases; junction bases outside the gene matches: 0. CDR1 and CDR2 (germline): LNHDA, SQIVND (reference sequence). The CDR3 spells CASSIQGGNQPQHF. CDR3 DNA: TGTGCCAGTAGTATACAGGGGGGCAATCAGCCCCAGCATTTT. Drawing the rest from reference TRBV19 and TRBJ1-5, the complete variable domain is DGGITQSPKYLFRKEGQNVTLSCEQNLNHDAMYWYRQDPGQGLRLIYYSQIVNDFQKGDIAEGYSVSREKKESFPLTVTSAQKNPTAFYLCASSIQGGNQPQHFGDGTRLSIL.

In its sample, this clone was seen a few times. This chain connects TRBV2 to TRBJ1-6; 9 bases are a match to TRBD1. V dropped 6 bases and J dropped 10; count of bases not matched to a gene: 10. Germline CDR1 reads SNHLY; CDR2 reads FYNNEI. This CDR3 region has 15 residues. The CDR3 region has the DNA TGTGCCAGCAGACCACCGGGACAGGGTAAATCACCCCTCCACTTT. Amino acid sequence: CASRPPGQGKSPLHF.

The genes are TRBV4-2 and TRBJ2-3, with 10 bases identical to TRBD2. The CDR3 runs 16 residues. Germline CDR1 is LGHNA and CDR2 is YNFKEQ. V trimming: 0 bases; J trimming: 2 bases; junction bases outside the gene matches: 2. The CDR3 is CASSQDSGRHTDTQYF. The CDR3, as DNA: TGTGCCAGCAGCCAAGATAGCGGGAGGCACACAGATACGCAGTATTTT.

The genes are TRBV3-1 (or the pseudogene TRBV3-2) and TRBJ2-7, with TRBD2 identical over 8 bases. The CDR3 has 15 residues. J gave up 2 bases and V 6 bases, and 9 bases lay outside the gene matches. Germline V gene lookup returns CDR1 LGHDT and CDR2 YNNKEL (reference sequence). CDR3 sequence: CASSALAGITYEQYF. The CDR3 DNA reads TGTGCCAGCAGTGCTCTAGCGGGTATCACCTACGAGCAGTACTTC.

The J gene is TRBJ2-2, the V gene TRBV5-1, with 7 bases lining up with TRBD1. Losses at the gene ends were 4 bases for V and 5 bases for J; bases not matched to a gene: 5. The CDR3 runs 14 residues. Germline loops: CDR1 SGHRS, CDR2 YFSETQ. In DNA, the CDR3 is TGCGCCAGCAGCGCGAACAGGGGAACCGGGGAGCTGTTTTTT. Its protein is CASSANRGTGELFF.

This chain uses TRBV5-8 with TRBJ2-7, with a possible D match to TRBD1 (6 bases). CDR3 length: 15 amino acids. Trimming removed 2 bases from V and 0 bases from J, with 12 bases in between. Per the germline V gene, CDR1 is SGHTS and CDR2 is YDEGEE. The CDR3 spells CASSLMGASSYEQYF. CDR3 bases: TGTGCCAGCAGCTTAATGGGGGCCAGCTCCTACGAGCAGTACTTC.

The chain has TRBV29-1 and TRBJ2-1; 8 bases map to TRBD1. CDR3 size: 11 residues. With V trimmed by 7 bases and J by 7 bases, 3 bases remained unmatched. Germline V CDR1 and CDR2: SQVTM, ANQGSEA. This chain's CDR3 is CSAGQGNEQFF. The CDR3 DNA reads as TGCAGCGCCGGACAGGGAAATGAGCAGTTCTTC.

This rearrangement joins TRBV2 to TRBJ1-6; 9 nucleotides align to TRBD1. Trimming removed 6 bases from V and 9 bases from J; junction bases left unmatched: 3. CDR3 length: 13 residues. CDR1 and CDR2 from the germline V gene are SNHLY and FYNNEI. Written as DNA, the CDR3 is TGTGCCAGCAGGGGACAGGGCCGTTCACCCCTCCACTTT. It is translated as CASRGQGRSPLHF. The whole variable domain, remainder taken from reference TRBV2 and TRBJ1-6, is EPEVTQTPSHQVTQMGQEVILRCVPISNHLYFYWYRQILGQKVEFLVSFYNNEISEKSEIFDDQFSVERPDGSNFTLKIRSTKLEDSAMYFCASRGQGRSPLHFGNGTRLTVT.

This clone was recorded only once. The V and J genes are TRBV21-1 and TRBJ2-7; whether TRBD1, the table's D call, matches the DNA was not checked. TRBV21-1 is a recognized pseudogene. This CDR3 comprises 17 residues. The CDR3, as DNA: TGTGCCAGCAGCGCCCTCACCGGGACAGGGTACCCCTACGAGCAGTACTTC. Amino acid sequence: CASSALTGTGYPYEQYF.

This chain links TRBV5-5 with TRBJ1-4, with D possibly matching TRBD1 (6 bases). V shed 1 base and J shed 5 bases, with 15 bases lying between them. Germline CDR1 reads SGHKS; CDR2 reads YYEKEE (reference sequence). The CDR3 runs to 16 residues. CDR3: CASSLSLQGPNEKLFF. The CDR3 DNA sequence: TGTGCCAGCAGCTTGAGCCTACAGGGTCCCAATGAAAAACTGTTTTTT.

With regard to this clone: At one of its ends the junction is not consistent with the germline gene, which may arise from a read error. V is TRBV2 and J is TRBJ2-1; either TRBD1 or TRBD2 may supply D (6 bases each). The CDR3 is made up of 15 amino acids. Germline loops: CDR1 SNHLY, CDR2 FYNNEI. CDR3 sequence reads: CASREGGGSHNEQFF. CDR3 coding DNA: TGTGCCAGCAGAGAAGGAGGGGGAAGTCACAATGAGCAGTTCTTC.

The V gene is TRBV30, the J gene TRBJ1-5; D possibly corresponds to TRBD1 (6 bases). The CDR3 length is 15 residues. V lost 4 bases and J lost 0, with 13 bases in between. Germline-derived CDR1 and CDR2 are GTSNPN and SVGIG (reference sequence). CDR3 amino acids: CAWTNGGHSNQPQHF. The CDR3 coding sequence is TGTGCCTGGACCAATGGGGGCCATAGCAATCAGCCCCAGCATTTT.

This clone was counted a single time. The rearrangement joins TRBV14 to TRBJ2-3, with 14 bases fitting TRBD2. With V trimmed by 5 bases and J by 1 base, 11 bases remained unmatched. The CDR3 length is 19 residues. Germline lookup yields CDR1 SGHDN and CDR2 FVKESK. CDR3 bases: TGTGCCAGCAGCGCGGGACTAGCGGGAGTCCCGGGGGGCACAGATACGCAGTATTTT. It specifies CASSAGLAGVPGGTDTQYF.

The rearrangement links TRBV6-4 to TRBJ2-1, with TRBD1 identical over 7 bases. With 6 bases clipped from V and 5 bases from J, the junction kept 10 bases outside the gene matches. The length of the CDR3 is 15 residues. CDR1 is MRHNA, CDR2 SNTAGT, per germline. CDR3 loop: CASSNRDSTHNEQFF. The CDR3 DNA reads as TGTGCCAGCAGCAACCGGGACAGTACCCACAATGAGCAGTTCTTC.

The CDR3 is CASTLLPASTDTQYF. DNA of the CDR3: TGTGCCAGCACTCTATTGCCTGCTAGCACAGATACGCAGTATTTT. This rearrangement joins TRBV2 to TRBJ2-3; D is undetermined. The CDR3 is 15 amino acids. CDR1 and CDR2 (germline): SNHLY, FYNNEI. Trimming pared 7 bases from V and 0 bases from J, leaving 14 bases between.

The gene calls are TRBV28 and TRBJ1-2; 9 nucleotides align to TRBD1. The CDR3 runs to 15 residues. V shed 6 bases and J 1 base; nucleotides not matched to a gene: 6. Per germline, CDR1 MDHEN and CDR2 SYDVKM. Here the CDR3 reads CASRPGTGHNYGYTF. In nucleotides, the CDR3 is TGTGCCAGCAGGCCCGGGACAGGGCATAACTATGGCTACACCTTC.

The rearrangement links TRBV5-4 to TRBJ2-1, with 14 bases that match TRBD2. Trimming at V came to 9 bases and at J to 4 bases, leaving 6 bases not matched to a gene. The germline CDR1 and CDR2 sequences are SGHNT and YYREEE (reference sequence). This CDR3 region has 15 residues. CDR3 in amino acids: CATRTSGGRYNEQFF. CDR3 sequence (DNA): TGTGCCACCCGGACTAGCGGGGGGAGATACAATGAGCAGTTCTTC.

The rearrangement links TRBV5-1 to TRBJ1-1, with 7 bases lining up with TRBD1. This CDR3 comprises 15 residues. V dropped 4 bases and J dropped 3; count of bases not matched to a gene: 9. Germline V gene sequence: CDR1 SGHRS, CDR2 YFSETQ. The CDR3 spells CASSPYGQEDTEAFF. Here the CDR3 DNA reads TGCGCCAGCAGCCCCTACGGACAGGAGGACACTGAAGCTTTCTTT.

CDR3 sequence reads: CASSFNGGTGEQYF. The CDR3 coding sequence is TGCGCCAGCAGCTTCAACGGGGGGACAGGGGAGCAGTACTTC. The V and J genes are TRBV5-1 and TRBJ2-7, with 9 bases aligning to TRBD1. Germline lookup yields CDR1 SGHRS and CDR2 YFSETQ. The CDR3 is 14 residues long. V gave up 2 bases and J gave up 7 bases; unmatched junction bases: 7.

This clone was seen a few times. The chain recombines TRBV21-1 with TRBJ2-7; the DNA was not compared with TRBD1, the D call given in the table. TRBV21-1 is a pseudogene. The CDR3 covers 16 residues. The CDR3 region is CASRQGAHTDWGEQYF. CDR3 nucleotides: TGTGCCAGCAGGCAGGGGGCACATACTGATTGGGGCGAGCAGTACTTC.

This clone has a count of ten or more. This rearrangement joins TRBV3-1 (or the pseudogene TRBV3-2) to TRBJ2-1; 7 nucleotides match TRBD2. This CDR3 is built from 15 residues. The germline gives CDR1 LGHDT, CDR2 YNNKEL (reference sequence). The ends lost 2 bases at V and 7 bases at J; junction bases unmatched: 8. CDR3 in DNA: TGTGCCAGCAGCCAAATGTTGGGAGGGAGTAATGAGCAGTTCTTC. Translating gives CASSQMLGGSNEQFF.

The rearrangement uses TRBV7-9 and TRBJ2-5; 11 positions agree with TRBD2. CDR1 is SEHNR and CDR2 is FQNEAQ in the germline V gene (reference sequence). J lost 1 base, V lost 5 bases, and 6 bases had no gene match. This CDR3 is 16 amino acids long. This CDR3 reads CASSRRLAGGQETQYF. The CDR3 DNA is TGTGCCAGCAGCAGACGTCTAGCGGGGGGCCAAGAGACCCAGTACTTC.

This clone was seen only a few times. The chain links TRBV19 to TRBJ1-4; tentative D call: TRBD1 (6 bases). The germline V gene has CDR1 LNHDA and CDR2 SQIVND (reference sequence). Between the trimmed V and J ends, which lost 4 bases and 6 bases, there was a span of 9 bases. The CDR3 runs 13 residues. The DNA for the CDR3 is TGTGCCAGTAGTAAAGGACAGTATGAAAAACTGTTTTTT. It encodes CASSKGQYEKLFF.

The genes are TRBV5-5 and TRBJ1-2; 7 bases align to TRBD1. Per the germline V gene, CDR1 is SGHKS and CDR2 is YYEKEE (reference sequence). The CDR3 has 13 residues. After removal of 4 bases from V and 7 bases from J, the junction contained 7 bases not matched to a gene. The CDR3 here is CASSPAGTVGYTF. Here the CDR3 DNA reads TGTGCCAGCAGCCCGGCGGGGACAGTTGGCTACACCTTC.